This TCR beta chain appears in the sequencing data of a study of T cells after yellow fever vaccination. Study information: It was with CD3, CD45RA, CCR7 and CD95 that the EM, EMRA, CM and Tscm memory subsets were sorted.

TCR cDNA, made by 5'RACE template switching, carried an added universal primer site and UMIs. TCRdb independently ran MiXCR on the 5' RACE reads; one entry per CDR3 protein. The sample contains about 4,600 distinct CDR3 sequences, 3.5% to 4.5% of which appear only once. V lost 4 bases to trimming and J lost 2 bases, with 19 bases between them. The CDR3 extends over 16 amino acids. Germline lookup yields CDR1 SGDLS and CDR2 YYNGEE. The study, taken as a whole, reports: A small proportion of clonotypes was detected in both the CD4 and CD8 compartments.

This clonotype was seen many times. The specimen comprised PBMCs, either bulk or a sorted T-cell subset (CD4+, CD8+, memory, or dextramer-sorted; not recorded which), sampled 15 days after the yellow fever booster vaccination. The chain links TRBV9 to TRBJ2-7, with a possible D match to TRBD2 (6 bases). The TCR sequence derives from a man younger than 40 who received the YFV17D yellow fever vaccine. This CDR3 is CASSYTAGREAYEQYF. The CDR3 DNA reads TGTGCCAGCAGCTACACCGCGGGGAGAGAGGCCTACGAGCAGTACTTC.